These 22 T cell receptor beta chains came from one sample sequenced in a study of cytomegalovirus exposure and HLA in healthy donors. The PCR had 60 Vbeta and 13 Jbeta primers. Libraries were prepared by immunoSEQ multiplex PCR; TCRdb keeps only in-frame clonotypes and omits some of them. Found here are 150,000 to 170,000 clones, about 84% of them singletons; the top ten hold about 5.6%. Material for sequencing was PBMCs. The receptors shown here come from a woman between 40 and 50 years old in good health and CMV-seropositive.

This chain links TRBV9 with TRBJ2-3; D unresolved. Germline V gives CDR1 SGDLS, CDR2 YYNGEE. The ends were cut back, 7 bases at V and 2 bases at J, with 14 bases in the middle. The CDR3 sequence is 14 residues long. In DNA form, the CDR3 reads TGTGCCAGCCGCGAGCTAGGCCCCACAGATACGCAGTATTTT. Amino acid sequence: CASRELGPTDTQYF.

The rearrangement uses TRBV11-2 and TRBJ2-7; D uncertain. Per germline, CDR1 SGHAT and CDR2 FQNNGV. With 1 base removed from V and 7 bases from J, the gap between germline ends came to 11 bases. This CDR3 comprises 13 residues. The CDR3 loop is CASSLGGVQEQYF. The CDR3 region has the DNA TGTGCCAGCAGCTTAGGAGGAGTTCAGGAGCAGTACTTC.

V gene TRBV5-4 combines with J gene TRBJ2-1, with a possible D match to TRBD1 (6 bases). CDR1 and CDR2 (germline): SGHNT, YYREEE (reference sequence). This CDR3 is 13 amino acids long. The V gene lost 0 bases and the J gene lost 6 bases, with 7 bases spanning the gap. CDR3 protein: CASSLGTVNEQFF. CDR3 sequence (DNA): TGTGCCAGCAGCTTGGGGACAGTCAATGAGCAGTTCTTC.

This chain joins TRBV5-1 and TRBJ2-1; 12 bases align to TRBD1. With 4 bases clipped from V and 5 bases from J, the junction kept 7 bases outside the gene matches. Germline assignment: CDR1 SGHRS and CDR2 YFSETQ. The CDR3 has 16 residues. The CDR3 sequence: CASSPGTGGVHNEQFF. The CDR3 coding sequence is TGCGCCAGCAGCCCGGGGACAGGGGGCGTCCACAATGAGCAGTTCTTC.

The J gene is TRBJ2-2, the V gene TRBV7-8; no firm D call. This CDR3 spans 14 amino acids. Trimming took off 5 bases at V and 6 bases at J, with 13 bases between the two ends. Germline-derived CDR1 and CDR2 are SGHVS and FQNEAQ. This chain's CDR3 is CASSTRIQAGELFF. CDR3 nucleotides: TGTGCCAGCAGCACCCGGATCCAGGCCGGGGAGCTGTTTTTT.

CDR3 region: CASSFPTGTNQPQHF. CDR3 in DNA: TGTGCCAGCAGTTTTCCGACAGGGACTAATCAGCCCCAGCATTTT. The chain combines TRBV28 with TRBJ1-5; the match to TRBD1 covers 7 bases. The CDR3 has 15 amino acids. V shed 3 bases, J shed 4 bases, and the junction held 6 bases outside the gene matches. In germline, CDR1 is MDHEN, CDR2 SYDVKM.

This clone came up once. The rearrangement joins TRBV2 to TRBJ1-5; 7 bases fit TRBD1. CDR1 is SNHLY and CDR2 is FYNNEI in the germline V gene. The CDR3 contains 14 residues. J gave up 7 bases and V 8 bases, and 11 bases lay outside the gene matches. CDR3 sequence: CASGGQGVRQPQHF. CDR3 coding DNA: TGTGCCAGCGGCGGCCAGGGGGTTCGACAGCCCCAGCATTTT.

The J gene is TRBJ2-1, the V gene TRBV18; TRBD2 is a possible D gene (5 bases). The CDR3 length is 14 residues. The ends were cut back, 3 bases at V and 12 bases at J, with 18 bases in the middle. CDR1 and CDR2 (germline): KGHSH, LQKENI. CDR3 sequence reads: CASSPEARGDWQFF. The CDR3 DNA is TGTGCCAGCTCACCGGAGGCCCGAGGAGATTGGCAGTTCTTC.

This clone was observed once. The rearrangement joins TRBV29-1 to TRBJ2-1; D might be TRBD1 (5 bases). The V gene lost 3 bases and the J gene lost 0 bases, with 9 bases spanning the gap. This CDR3 is built from 14 residues. The germline V gene encodes CDR1 SQVTM and CDR2 ANQGSEA. The CDR3 region has the DNA TGCAGCGTTGAGGACATTAGCTCCTACAATGAGCAGTTCTTC. Protein product: CSVEDISSYNEQFF.

Only a few counts were recorded for this clone. The chain is built from TRBV19 and TRBJ1-5; no clear D gene. CDR1 and CDR2 (germline): LNHDA, SQIVND (reference sequence). The CDR3 contains 18 residues. The germline V and J ends were trimmed by 4 bases and 0 bases, with 19 bases remaining between them. The CDR3: CASSTHLQDGNSNQPQHF. In DNA form, the CDR3 reads TGTGCCAGTAGTACCCACCTTCAGGACGGGAATAGCAATCAGCCCCAGCATTTT.

This clone was observed a handful of times. The chain links TRBV5-4 to TRBJ2-2; D is perhaps TRBD1 (5 bases). This CDR3 is built from 14 residues. Trimming took off 1 base at V and 4 bases at J, with 8 bases between the two ends. Per the germline V gene, CDR1 is SGHNT and CDR2 is YYREEE (reference sequence). The CDR3 DNA reads as TGTGCCAGCAGCTTGAGTAGGGGCACCGGGGAGCTGTTTTTT. This encodes CASSLSRGTGELFF.

The genes are TRBV9 and TRBJ2-1; a weak D match, TRBD2 (5 bases). Germline V lookup: CDR1 SGDLS, CDR2 YYNGEE. There are 18 residues in the CDR3. V was shortened by 0 bases and J by 0 bases, with 16 bases between the two germline ends. The DNA for the CDR3 is TGTGCCAGCAGCGTAGGGCCCGTCGGGGATAGCTCCTACAATGAGCAGTTCTTC. Protein sequence: CASSVGPVGDSSYNEQFF.

The rearrangement links TRBV9 to TRBJ2-3, with D perhaps matching TRBD2 (6 bases). The CDR3 spans 14 residues. Deletions cut 4 bases from V and 2 bases from J, with 11 bases between. Germline CDR1 and CDR2: SGDLS and YYNGEE. The CDR3 nucleotides read TGTGCCAGCAGCCCCACGGGACTCACAGATACGCAGTATTTT. This codes for CASSPTGLTDTQYF.

The rearrangement uses TRBV28 and TRBJ2-4; 8 bases match TRBD2. Trimming at V came to 6 bases and at J to 1 base, leaving 5 bases not matched to a gene. CDR1 MDHEN and CDR2 SYDVKM come from the germline V gene. There are 15 residues in the CDR3. Here the CDR3 reads CASRTGGQAKNIQYF. The CDR3 DNA reads as TGTGCCAGCAGGACGGGGGGGCAGGCCAAAAACATTCAGTACTTC.

V and J are TRBV7-2 and TRBJ2-5, with 8 bases identical to TRBD1. The germline gives CDR1 SGHTA, CDR2 FQGNSA. The V and J ends lost 2 bases and 2 bases, in that order; junction bases with no gene match: 10. The CDR3 has 17 amino acids. The CDR3 region has the DNA TGTGCCAGCAGCTTATCTCTCGGGACAGGCTTACAAGAGACCCAGTACTTC. It codes for CASSLSLGTGLQETQYF.

The CDR3 reads CASSPRASLEEQFF. CDR3 DNA sequence: TGTGCCAGCAGCCCCCGAGCGTCCCTAGAGGAGCAGTTCTTC. V usage is TRBV7-2 and J usage is TRBJ2-1; no firm D call. There are 14 residues in the CDR3. V gave up 5 bases and J gave up 10 bases, with 18 bases separating them. Per germline, CDR1 SGHTA and CDR2 FQGNSA.

The CDR3 loop reads CASSRRGQGVNEQYF. Here the CDR3 DNA reads TGTGCCAGCAGTCGGCGGGGACAGGGGGTAAACGAGCAGTACTTC. V and J are TRBV13 and TRBJ2-7; 11 positions match TRBD1. This CDR3 is 15 amino acids long. Germline V gives CDR1 PRHDT, CDR2 FYEKMQ (reference sequence). Trimming at V came to 6 bases and at J to 5 bases, leaving 9 bases not matched to a gene.

The J gene is TRBJ2-1, the V gene TRBV15; D unresolved. CDR3 length equals 13 residues. The V end lost 4 bases, the J end lost 7 bases, and 11 bases lay between the germline ends. Looked up from germline, CDR1 is LNHNV and CDR2 is YYDKDF (reference sequence). The CDR3 DNA sequence: TGTGCCACCAGCATCCCAGGCCGGAATGAGCAGTTCTTC. This codes for CATSIPGRNEQFF. Together with reference TRBV15 and TRBJ2-1, the CDR3 gives the full variable domain: DAMVIQNPRYQVTQFGKPVTLSCSQTLNHNVMYWYQQKSSQAPKLLFHYYDKDFNNEADTPDNFQSRRPNTSFCFLDIRSPGLGDTAMYLCATSIPGRNEQFFGPGTRLTVL.

Concerning this clone itself: The same CDR3 arises from other DNA sequences in this sample as well. This chain uses TRBV7-8 with TRBJ2-7, with 9 bases matching TRBD2. Unmatched junction bases numbered 7, after V lost 4 bases and J lost 0 bases. Germline loops: CDR1 SGHVS, CDR2 FQNEAQ. The CDR3 has 16 residues. DNA for the CDR3: TGTGCCAGCAGCTCCTCCGGGACTAGCAGCTCCTACGAGCAGTACTTC. This codes for CASSSSGTSSSYEQYF. Full variable domain (remainder filled in from reference TRBV7-8 and TRBJ2-7): GAGVSQSPRYKVAKRGQDVALRCDPISGHVSLFWYQQALGQGPEFLTYFQNEAQLDKSGLPSDRFFAERPEGSVSTLKIQRTQQEDSAVYLCASSSSGTSSSYEQYFGPGTRLTVT.

In its sample, this clone was seen a few times. The CDR3 spells CASSPNLPREGEQYF. The CDR3 DNA sequence: TGTGCCAGCAGCCCCAACCTCCCGCGGGAGGGCGAGCAGTACTTC. This sequence joins TRBV13 and TRBJ2-7, with 9 bases fitting TRBD2. Germline CDR1 PRHDT, CDR2 FYEKMQ (reference sequence). The junction had 11 bases not matched to a gene; V was cut back by 5 bases and J by 6 bases. This CDR3 is built from 15 residues.

Here the CDR3 reads CASSMGGTGELFF. The CDR3 nucleotides are TGTGCCAGTAGTATGGGAGGGACCGGGGAGCTGTTTTTT. J is TRBJ2-2 and V is TRBV19; 7 nucleotides align to TRBD2. The CDR3 has 13 amino acids. V dropped 3 bases and J dropped 5; count of bases not matched to a gene: 0. Germline CDR1 LNHDA, CDR2 SQIVND (reference sequence). Full variable domain (rest looked up from reference TRBV19 and TRBJ2-2): DGGITQSPKYLFRKEGQNVTLSCEQNLNHDAMYWYRQDPGQGLRLIYYSQIVNDFQKGDIAEGYSVSREKKESFPLTVTSAQKNPTAFYLCASSMGGTGELFFGEGSRLTVL.

This clone occurred once. CDR3 amino acids: CASRQGADTGELFF. CDR3 nucleotides: TGTGCCAGTCGACAGGGGGCAGACACCGGGGAGCTGTTTTTT. The V call is TRBV19, the J call TRBJ2-2; 10 bases fit TRBD1. CDR1 LNHDA and CDR2 SQIVND come from the germline V gene (reference sequence). The V segment lost 8 bases and the J segment 3 bases; nucleotides outside the gene matches: 3. This CDR3 has 14 amino acids.